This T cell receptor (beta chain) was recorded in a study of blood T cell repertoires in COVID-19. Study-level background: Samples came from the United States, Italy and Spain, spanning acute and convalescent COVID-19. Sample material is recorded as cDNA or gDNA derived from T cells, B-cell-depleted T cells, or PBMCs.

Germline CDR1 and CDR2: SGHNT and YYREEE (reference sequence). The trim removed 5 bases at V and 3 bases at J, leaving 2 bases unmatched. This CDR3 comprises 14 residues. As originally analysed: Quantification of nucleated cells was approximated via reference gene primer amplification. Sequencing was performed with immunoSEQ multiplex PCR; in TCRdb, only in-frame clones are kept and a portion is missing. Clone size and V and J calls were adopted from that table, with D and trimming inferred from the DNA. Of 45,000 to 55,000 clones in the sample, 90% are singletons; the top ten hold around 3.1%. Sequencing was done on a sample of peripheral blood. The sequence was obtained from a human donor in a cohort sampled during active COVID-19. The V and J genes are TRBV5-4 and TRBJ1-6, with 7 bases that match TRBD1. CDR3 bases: TGTGCCAGCAGAAGGGACAGCTATAATTCACCCCTCCACTTT. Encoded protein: CASRRDSYNSPLHF.